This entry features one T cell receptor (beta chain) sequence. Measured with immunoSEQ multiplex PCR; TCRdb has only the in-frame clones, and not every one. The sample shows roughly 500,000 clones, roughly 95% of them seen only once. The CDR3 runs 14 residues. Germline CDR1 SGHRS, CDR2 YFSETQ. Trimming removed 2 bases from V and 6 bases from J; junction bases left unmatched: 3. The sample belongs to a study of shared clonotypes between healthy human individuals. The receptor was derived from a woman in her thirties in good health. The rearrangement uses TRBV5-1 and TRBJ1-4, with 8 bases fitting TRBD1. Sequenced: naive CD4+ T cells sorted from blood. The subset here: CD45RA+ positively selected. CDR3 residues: CASSFGQGDEKLFF. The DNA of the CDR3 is TGCGCCAGCAGCTTTGGACAGGGTGATGAAAAACTGTTTTTT.